A single sample gave rise to the 23 T cell receptor beta chains below, sequenced in a study of cytomegalovirus exposure and HLA in healthy donors. Researchers ran the PCR with 60 Vbeta and 13 Jbeta primers. Sequenced by immunoSEQ multiplex PCR; TCRdb stores in-frame clones only, minus some. The sample consists of 65,000 to 95,000 clones, 60% to 85% of them appearing once. The sample was PBMCs. These receptors came from a man in his sixties or seventies in good health and CMV-seronegative.

The J gene is TRBJ2-1, the V gene TRBV10-3; 8 positions agree with TRBD1. V was pared by 11 bases and J by 4 bases, with 4 bases of the junction left unmatched. CDR1 and CDR2 from the germline V gene are ENHRY and SYGVKD. This CDR3 region has 12 residues. CDR3 DNA: TGTGCCGTTGGACAGGGATACAATGAGCAGTTCTTC. As protein: CAVGQGYNEQFF.

This chain joins TRBV28 and TRBJ2-7; possibly TRBD2 for D (5 bases). The germline V and J ends were trimmed by 4 bases and 5 bases, with 15 bases remaining between them. CDR3 length: 14 residues. The germline gives CDR1 MDHEN, CDR2 SYDVKM. CDR3 region: CASSSGILIHEQYF. The CDR3 DNA is TGTGCCAGCAGTTCCGGGATCCTAATCCACGAGCAGTACTTC.

This chain uses TRBV7-8 with TRBJ2-7, with TRBD2 matching over 12 bases. CDR3 size: 15 residues. Germline CDR1 SGHVS, CDR2 FQNEAQ. J was trimmed by 7 bases and V by 5 bases; bases with no gene match: 9. CDR3 sequence (DNA): TGTGCCAGCAGCCCAGACGGACTAGCGGGACAGGAGCAGTACTTC. Protein: CASSPDGLAGQEQYF.

This clone was found once. J is TRBJ2-5 and V is TRBV19; D possibly corresponds to TRBD1 (5 bases). Germline assignment: CDR1 LNHDA and CDR2 SQIVND (reference sequence). Trimming took 3 bases from V and 2 from J, leaving 7 bases between them. This CDR3 spans 13 amino acids. CDR3 nucleotides: TGTGCCAGTAGTATTTACAGGCAAGAGACCCAGTACTTC. Its protein product is CASSIYRQETQYF.

The chain is built from TRBV10-3 and TRBJ2-7; D perhaps matches TRBD1 (5 bases). V was clipped by 3 bases and J by 2 bases, with 14 bases between them. Germline assignment: CDR1 ENHRY and CDR2 SYGVKD. This CDR3 is 15 amino acids long. The CDR3 region has the DNA TGTGCCATCAGTGAACAGGCGGCCCCCACCTACGAGCAGTACTTC. Protein sequence: CAISEQAAPTYEQYF.

In its sample, this clone was seen a few times. A junction boundary mismatches the germline segment, possibly from a read error. This chain connects TRBV7-9 to TRBJ2-3; 8 bases are shared with TRBD1. CDR1 SEHNR and CDR2 FQNEAQ come from the germline V gene (reference sequence). There are 16 residues in the CDR3. The CDR3 DNA is TGTTCCAGCAGCTTAAGGCCAGGACAGGGAACAGATACGCAGTATTTT. Amino acids: CSSSLRPGQGTDTQYF.

V usage is TRBV11-2 and J usage is TRBJ1-1, with 11 bases fitting TRBD1. V shed 5 bases, J shed 6 bases, and the junction held 11 bases outside the gene matches. Per germline, CDR1 SGHAT and CDR2 FQNNGV. The CDR3 contains 16 residues. CDR3 sequence reads: CASSPRDRGRRAEAFF. As DNA, the CDR3 is TGTGCCAGCAGCCCCCGGGACAGGGGGAGGAGGGCTGAAGCTTTCTTT.

In this sample, this clone is medium-sized. CDR3 region: CASSLEQRGTGELFF. Here the CDR3 DNA reads TGTGCCAGCAGCTTGGAACAGAGGGGGACCGGGGAGCTGTTTTTT. J is TRBJ2-2 and V is TRBV5-5, with D maybe TRBD1 (6 bases). This CDR3 comprises 15 residues. Trimming removed 0 bases at V and 5 bases at J, with 11 bases between. From germline, CDR1 is SGHKS and CDR2 YYEKEE (reference sequence).

This clone was recorded a few times. It differs at one base from a far larger clone, so likely a read error. Different DNA sequences within this sample yield the same CDR3. The rearrangement joins TRBV5-4 to TRBJ1-2, with a tentative D call TRBD1 (5 bases). Germline-derived CDR1 and CDR2 are SGHNT and YYREEE (reference sequence). Trimming shortened V by 4 bases and J by 4 bases, and 17 bases separated the two germline ends. CDR3 length: 15 residues. The CDR3 protein is CASSRDFRITYGYTF. CDR3 bases: TGTGCCAGCAGCCGGGACTTTCGAATCACCTATGGCTACACCTTC.

V usage is TRBV7-2 and J usage is TRBJ2-7; D may be TRBD2 (5 bases). The CDR3 runs to 13 residues. CDR1 is SGHTA and CDR2 is FQGNSA in the germline V gene. Deletions cut 4 bases from V and 3 bases from J, with 10 bases between. This CDR3 is CASSSDRGYEQYF. The CDR3 bases are TGTGCCAGCAGCTCCGATCGGGGCTACGAGCAGTACTTC.

The chain is built from TRBV11-2 and TRBJ2-1; 8 bases are a match to TRBD2. Germline V gives CDR1 SGHAT, CDR2 FQNNGV. The CDR3 is made up of 16 amino acids. Germline trimming cut 5 bases from V and 3 bases from J; bases unmatched to any gene: 9. The CDR3 sequence: CASSPGGSGYYNEQFF. The CDR3 bases are TGTGCCAGCAGCCCGGGGGGGAGTGGGTACTACAATGAGCAGTTCTTC.

This clone was observed a single time. The rearrangement joins TRBV5-1 to TRBJ2-5; the match to TRBD2 covers 12 bases. This CDR3 comprises 16 residues. Germline V gene data show CDR1 as SGHRS and CDR2 as YFSETQ. Losses at the gene ends were 1 base for V and 5 bases for J; bases not matched to a gene: 6. The CDR3 DNA is TGCGCCAGCAGCTTGTCTAGCGGGGGGGCTGGGGAGACCCAGTACTTC. Residues: CASSLSSGGAGETQYF.

CDR3 in amino acids: CASSLDPTTPGNTIYF. CDR3 nucleotides: TGCGCCAGCAGCTTGGATCCGACAACGCCTGGAAACACCATATATTTT. This chain connects TRBV5-1 to TRBJ1-3; no clear D. The CDR3 has 16 amino acids. From germline, CDR1 is SGHRS and CDR2 YFSETQ. The ends were cut back, 0 bases at V and 2 bases at J, with 12 bases in the middle.

This clone was detected a few times. The V call is TRBV7-6, the J call TRBJ1-4, with D tentatively TRBD1 (5 bases). The CDR3 is 15 residues long. CDR1 is SGHVS and CDR2 is FNYEAQ in the germline V gene. V was pared by 1 base and J by 0 bases, with 6 bases between. In nucleotides, the CDR3 is TGTGCCAGCAGCTTAGTCAGGGCAACTAATGAAAAACTGTTTTTT. Translated, it gives CASSLVRATNEKLFF.

The J gene is TRBJ1-5, the V gene TRBV6-1, with D perhaps matching TRBD1 (5 bases). The V end was cut by 1 base, the J end by 4 bases, with 11 bases between. Germline lookup yields CDR1 MNHNS and CDR2 SASEGT. CDR3 length: 15 residues. The DNA of the CDR3 is TGTGCCAGCAGTGAAGGGACAATCCCGAATCAGCCCCAGCATTTT. It specifies CASSEGTIPNQPQHF.

The chain employs TRBV29-1 and TRBJ1-1; D might be TRBD1 (5 bases). Per the germline V gene, CDR1 is SQVTM and CDR2 is ANQGSEA. The CDR3 has 13 residues. Trimming stripped 4 bases from V and 0 bases from J, with 9 bases between. CDR3 nucleotides: TGCAGCGTTGTGACAGTTATGAACACTGAAGCTTTCTTT. It translates to CSVVTVMNTEAFF.

This clone was seen just once. The chain joins TRBV7-2 to TRBJ1-2; D possibly corresponds to TRBD1 (5 bases). The CDR3 totals 15 residues. Germline V gene lookup returns CDR1 SGHTA and CDR2 FQGNSA. Trimming shortened V by 4 bases and J by 4 bases, and 16 bases separated the two germline ends. The CDR3 spells CASSSSTVPLYGYTF. The CDR3, as DNA: TGTGCCAGCAGCTCTTCGACAGTACCCCTCTATGGCTACACCTTC.

This clone was counted once. The chain uses TRBV7-2 and TRBJ2-5; TRBD2 is a possible D gene (6 bases). The germline CDR1 and CDR2 sequences are SGHTA and FQGNSA. Trimming pared 4 bases from V and 1 base from J, leaving 7 bases between. The CDR3 consists of 13 residues. Here the CDR3 reads CASSWGVQETQYF. CDR3 bases: TGTGCCAGCAGCTGGGGGGTCCAAGAGACCCAGTACTTC.

This clone was counted only a few times. The chain recombines TRBV5-6 with TRBJ2-5; D not resolved. In germline, CDR1 is SGHDT, CDR2 YYEEEE. V lost 0 bases and J lost 0, with 6 bases in between. This CDR3 spans 14 amino acids. For the CDR3, the DNA is TGTGCCAGCAGCTTGGTATCAGACCAAGAGACCCAGTACTTC. It yields the protein CASSLVSDQETQYF.

The V call is TRBV30, the J call TRBJ1-6; D is possibly TRBD1 (5 bases). Trimming removed 2 bases from V and 6 bases from J, with 8 bases in between. CDR3 length: 13 amino acids. CDR1 is GTSNPN and CDR2 is SVGIG in the germline V gene (reference sequence). The CDR3 loop reads CAWSRRGNSPLHF. CDR3 DNA sequence: TGTGCCTGGAGTCGAAGGGGTAATTCACCCCTCCACTTT.

This chain connects TRBV9 to TRBJ2-5; 8 bases line up with TRBD2. The V gene's germline CDR1 is SGDLS and CDR2 YYNGEE. The J segment lost 4 bases and the V segment lost 0 bases, leaving 2 bases of the junction unmatched. The CDR3 covers 14 residues. CDR3 DNA sequence: TGTGCCAGCAGCGTAGGACTAGCGAGAGAGACCCAGTACTTC. Its protein is CASSVGLARETQYF.

This chain uses TRBV7-2 with TRBJ2-7, with 8 bases identical to TRBD2. The CDR3 consists of 15 residues. CDR1 and CDR2 (germline): SGHTA, FQGNSA. The V segment lost 5 bases and the J segment 0 bases; nucleotides outside the gene matches: 6. DNA for the CDR3: TGTGCCAGCAGCCCCCAGCGGGAGAGCTCCTACGAGCAGTACTTC. Its translation: CASSPQRESSYEQYF.

The chain has TRBV11-2 and TRBJ2-5; D is undetermined. Trimming took off 5 bases at V and 3 bases at J, with 13 bases between the two ends. Germline lookup yields CDR1 SGHAT and CDR2 FQNNGV. This CDR3 is 14 amino acids long. The CDR3 sequence is CASSRRRIEETQYF. The CDR3 DNA sequence: TGTGCCAGCAGCCGACGCAGGATAGAAGAGACCCAGTACTTC.